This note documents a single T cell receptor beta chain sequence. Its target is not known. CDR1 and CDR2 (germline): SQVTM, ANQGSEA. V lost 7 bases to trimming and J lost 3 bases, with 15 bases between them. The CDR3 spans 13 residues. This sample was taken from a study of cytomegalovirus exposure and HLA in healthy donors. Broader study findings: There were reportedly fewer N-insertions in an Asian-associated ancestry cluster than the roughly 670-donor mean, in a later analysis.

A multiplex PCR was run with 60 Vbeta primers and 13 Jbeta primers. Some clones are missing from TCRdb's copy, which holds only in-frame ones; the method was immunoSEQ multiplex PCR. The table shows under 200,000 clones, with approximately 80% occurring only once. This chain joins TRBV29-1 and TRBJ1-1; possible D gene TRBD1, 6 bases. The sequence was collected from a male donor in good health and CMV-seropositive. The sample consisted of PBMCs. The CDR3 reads CSARQEVYTEAFF. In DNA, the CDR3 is TGCAGCGCCCGACAGGAGGTGTACACTGAAGCTTTCTTT.